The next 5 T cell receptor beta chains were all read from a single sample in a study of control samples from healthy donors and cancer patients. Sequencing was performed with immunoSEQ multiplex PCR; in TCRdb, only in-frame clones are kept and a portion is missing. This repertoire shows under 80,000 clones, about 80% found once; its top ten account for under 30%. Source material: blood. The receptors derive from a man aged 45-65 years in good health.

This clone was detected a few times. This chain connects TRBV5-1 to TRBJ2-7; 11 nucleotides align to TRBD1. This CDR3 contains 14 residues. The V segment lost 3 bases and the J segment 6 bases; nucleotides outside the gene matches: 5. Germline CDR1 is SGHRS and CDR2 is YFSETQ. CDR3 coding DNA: TGCGCCAGCAGCTGGACTGGGACAGGGGGCGAGCAGTACTTC. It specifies CASSWTGTGGEQYF.

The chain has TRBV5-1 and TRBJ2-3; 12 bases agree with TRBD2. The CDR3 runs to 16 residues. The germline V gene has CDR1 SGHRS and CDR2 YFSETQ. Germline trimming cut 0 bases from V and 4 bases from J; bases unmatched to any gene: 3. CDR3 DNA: TGCGCCAGCAGCTTGGCCCTAGCGGGGGGGGCAGATACGCAGTATTTT. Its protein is CASSLALAGGADTQYF.

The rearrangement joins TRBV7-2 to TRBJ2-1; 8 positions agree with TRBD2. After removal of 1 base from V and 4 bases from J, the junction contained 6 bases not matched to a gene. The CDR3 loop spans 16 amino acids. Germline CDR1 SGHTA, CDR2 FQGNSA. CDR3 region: CASSLGAGGRYNEQFF. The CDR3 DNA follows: TGTGCCAGCAGCTTAGGGGCGGGGGGTAGGTACAATGAGCAGTTCTTC.

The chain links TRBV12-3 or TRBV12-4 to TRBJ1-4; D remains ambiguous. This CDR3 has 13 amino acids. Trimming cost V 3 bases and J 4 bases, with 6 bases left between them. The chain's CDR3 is CASSFLGNEKLFF. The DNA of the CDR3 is TGTGCCAGCAGTTTTTTGGGTAATGAAAAACTGTTTTTT.

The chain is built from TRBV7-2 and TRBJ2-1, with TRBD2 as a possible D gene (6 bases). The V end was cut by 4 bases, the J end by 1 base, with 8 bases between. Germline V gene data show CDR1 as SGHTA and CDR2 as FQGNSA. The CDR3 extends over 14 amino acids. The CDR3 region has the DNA TGTGCCAGCAGCTCCCGGGGGTCCTACAATGAGCAGTTCTTC. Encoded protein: CASSSRGSYNEQFF.